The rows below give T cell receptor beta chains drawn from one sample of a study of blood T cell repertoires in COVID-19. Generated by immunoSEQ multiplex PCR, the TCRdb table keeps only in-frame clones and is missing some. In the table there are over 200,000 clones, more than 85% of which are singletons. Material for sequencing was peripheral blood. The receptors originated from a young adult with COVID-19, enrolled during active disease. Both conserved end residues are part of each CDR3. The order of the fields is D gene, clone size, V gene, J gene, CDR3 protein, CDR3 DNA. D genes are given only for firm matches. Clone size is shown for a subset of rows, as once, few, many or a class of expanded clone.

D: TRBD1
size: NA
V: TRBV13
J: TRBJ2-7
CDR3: CATGTGVKYEQYF
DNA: TGTGCCACAGGGACAGGGGTAAAGTACGAGCAGTACTTC

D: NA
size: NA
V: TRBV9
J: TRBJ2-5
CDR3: CASSVQGGETQYF
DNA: TGTGCCAGCAGCGTACAAGGAGGAGAGACCCAGTACTTC

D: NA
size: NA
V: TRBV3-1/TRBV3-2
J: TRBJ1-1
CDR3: CASSLGDSEAFF
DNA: TGTGCCAGCAGCCTCGGCGACAGTGAAGCTTTCTTT

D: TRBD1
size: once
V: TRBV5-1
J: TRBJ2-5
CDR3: CASSSDGTGEETQYF
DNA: TGCGCCAGCAGCTCCGACGGGACAGGGGAAGAGACCCAGTACTTC

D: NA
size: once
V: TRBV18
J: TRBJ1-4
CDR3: CASSPSLVRDINEKLFF
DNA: TGTGCCAGCTCACCCAGCCTTGTTCGGGACATAAATGAAAAACTGTTTTTT

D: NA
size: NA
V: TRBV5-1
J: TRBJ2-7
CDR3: CASSRGSSYEQYF
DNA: TGCGCCAGCAGCCGTGGTAGCTCCTACGAGCAGTACTTC

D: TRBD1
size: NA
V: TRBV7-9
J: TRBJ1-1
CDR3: CASSRWTGKDTEAFF
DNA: TGTGCCAGCAGCCGTTGGACAGGGAAGGACACTGAAGCTTTCTTT

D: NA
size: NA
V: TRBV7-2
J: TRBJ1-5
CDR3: CASSKGVFSNQPQHF
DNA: TGTGCCAGCAGCAAAGGGGTTTTTAGCAATCAGCCCCAGCATTTT

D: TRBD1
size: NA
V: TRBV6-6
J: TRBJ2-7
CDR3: CASRPATGNEQYF
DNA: TGTGCCAGCAGGCCCGCGACAGGGAACGAGCAGTACTTC

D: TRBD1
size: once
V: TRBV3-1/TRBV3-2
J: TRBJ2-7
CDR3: CASRPSPGQESSYEQYF
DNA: TGTGCCAGCAGACCCAGCCCGGGACAGGAGAGCTCCTACGAGCAGTACTTC

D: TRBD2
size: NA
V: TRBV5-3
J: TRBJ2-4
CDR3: CARSLKVGLAGDDIQYF
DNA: TGTGCCAGAAGCTTGAAGGTTGGGCTAGCGGGAGATGACATTCAGTACTTC

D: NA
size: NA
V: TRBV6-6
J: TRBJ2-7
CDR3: CASSYGHPYYEQYF
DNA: TGTGCCAGCAGTTACGGACATCCTTACTACGAGCAGTACTTC

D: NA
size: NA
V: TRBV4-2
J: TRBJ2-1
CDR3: CASSSRAAGSSYNEQFF
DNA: TGTGCCAGCAGCTCCAGGGCGGCGGGGAGCTCCTACAATGAGCAGTTCTTC

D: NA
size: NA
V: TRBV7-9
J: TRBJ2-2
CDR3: CASNNHRETGELFF
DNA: TGTGCCAGCAACAACCACAGGGAAACCGGGGAGCTGTTTTTT